A selection of T cell receptor beta chains follows, all from one sample in a study of blood T cell repertoires in COVID-19. TCRdb's table, derived via immunoSEQ multiplex PCR, lists solely in-frame clones and lacks some. The data show 120,000 to 150,000 clones, approximately 90% seen once. The sequenced sample was peripheral blood. The source of these receptors is a woman in her fifties or sixties with active or convalescent COVID-19. Each CDR3 is given with its conserved first and last residue. Each record gives: J gene, V gene, D gene, clone size, CDR3 protein, CDR3 DNA. A D gene is named only where the DNA matches it firmly. The size of a clone is reported for some rows only, either as once, few or many, or as a class for expanded clones.

J gene: TRBJ2-7
V gene: TRBV11-3
D gene: -
clone size: -
CDR3 protein: CASSPTRDSYEQYF
CDR3 DNA: TGTGCCAGCAGCCCAACCAGGGATTCTTACGAGCAGTACTTC

J gene: TRBJ2-1
V gene: TRBV7-2
D gene: -
clone size: -
CDR3 protein: CASSLAGGRGQNEQFF
CDR3 DNA: TGTGCCAGCAGCTTAGCGGGGGGGCGAGGCCAAAATGAGCAGTTCTTC

J gene: TRBJ1-1
V gene: TRBV5-6
D gene: -
clone size: -
CDR3 protein: CASSLGRGNTEAFF
CDR3 DNA: TGTGCCAGCAGCTTGGGCAGGGGTAACACTGAAGCTTTCTTT

J gene: TRBJ2-3
V gene: TRBV29-1
D gene: -
clone size: -
CDR3 protein: CSVGLGRGLSDTQYF
CDR3 DNA: TGCAGCGTTGGTTTGGGCAGGGGTTTGTCGGATACGCAGTATTTT

J gene: TRBJ1-1
V gene: TRBV7-2
D gene: -
clone size: -
CDR3 protein: CASCSGVNTEAFF
CDR3 DNA: TGTGCCAGCTGCTCGGGAGTCAACACTGAAGCTTTCTTT

J gene: TRBJ2-7
V gene: TRBV7-8
D gene: -
clone size: -
CDR3 protein: CASSSDPGTMSYEQYF
CDR3 DNA: TGTGCCAGCAGCTCCGACCCGGGGACAATGTCCTACGAGCAGTACTTC

J gene: TRBJ2-3
V gene: TRBV6-2/TRBV6-3
D gene: -
clone size: -
CDR3 protein: CASSPGPQWGTDTQYF
CDR3 DNA: TGTGCCAGCAGCCCGGGCCCACAGTGGGGCACAGATACGCAGTATTTT

J gene: TRBJ1-5
V gene: TRBV30
D gene: -
clone size: once
CDR3 protein: CAWSYGDNQPQHF
CDR3 DNA: TGTGCCTGGAGTTACGGGGACAATCAGCCCCAGCATTTT

J gene: TRBJ2-7
V gene: TRBV5-4
D gene: -
clone size: -
CDR3 protein: CASSKIPAEGPYEQYF
CDR3 DNA: TGTGCCAGCAGCAAAATACCAGCGGAGGGCCCGTACGAGCAGTACTTC

J gene: TRBJ2-1
V gene: TRBV4-1
D gene: TRBD2
clone size: -
CDR3 protein: CASSARGTSGDEQFF
CDR3 DNA: TGCGCCAGCAGCGCTCGGGGGACTAGCGGGGATGAGCAGTTCTTC

J gene: TRBJ2-3
V gene: TRBV4-2
D gene: -
clone size: few
CDR3 protein: CASSPAMAKDTQYF
CDR3 DNA: TGTGCCAGCAGCCCCGCAATGGCCAAAGATACGCAGTATTTT

J gene: TRBJ2-1
V gene: TRBV5-8
D gene: TRBD2
clone size: -
CDR3 protein: CASRQSGTPPYNEQFF
CDR3 DNA: TGTGCCAGCAGACAAAGCGGGACCCCACCCTACAATGAGCAGTTCTTC

J gene: TRBJ1-1
V gene: TRBV19
D gene: -
clone size: few
CDR3 protein: CASNPPPETFF
CDR3 DNA: TGTGCCAGTAACCCCCCACCGGAGACTTTCTTT

J gene: TRBJ2-1
V gene: TRBV4-1
D gene: -
clone size: few
CDR3 protein: CASSQSRDSSRREQFF
CDR3 DNA: TGCGCCAGCAGCCAATCCCGGGACTCCTCTCGAAGGGAGCAGTTCTTC

J gene: TRBJ2-7
V gene: TRBV6-5
D gene: -
clone size: -
CDR3 protein: CASGRGDEQYF
CDR3 DNA: TGTGCCAGCGGCAGGGGCGACGAGCAGTACTTC

J gene: TRBJ1-2
V gene: TRBV7-3
D gene: TRBD1
clone size: -
CDR3 protein: CASSLSGTDNYGYTF
CDR3 DNA: TGTGCCAGCAGCCTTTCCGGGACAGACAACTATGGCTACACCTTC

J gene: TRBJ1-1
V gene: TRBV2
D gene: TRBD1
clone size: -
CDR3 protein: CASRPTFTGERRNTEAFF
CDR3 DNA: TGTGCCAGCAGGCCCACCTTCACAGGGGAACGGAGGAACACTGAAGCTTTCTTT

J gene: TRBJ1-5
V gene: TRBV3-1/TRBV3-2
D gene: -
clone size: -
CDR3 protein: CASSLPGAGQPQHF
CDR3 DNA: TGTGCCAGCAGTCTTCCAGGGGCGGGTCAGCCCCAGCATTTT

J gene: TRBJ1-3
V gene: TRBV5-1
D gene: TRBD1
clone size: -
CDR3 protein: CASSLTAGGSSGNTIYF
CDR3 DNA: TGCGCCAGCAGCTTGACGGCAGGGGGGAGCTCTGGAAACACCATATATTTT

J gene: TRBJ2-2
V gene: TRBV28
D gene: TRBD2
clone size: -
CDR3 protein: CASTNGGLAGGWNGELFF
CDR3 DNA: TGTGCCAGCACCAACGGGGGGCTAGCGGGAGGTTGGAACGGGGAGCTGTTTTTT

J gene: TRBJ2-1
V gene: TRBV18
D gene: TRBD1
clone size: once
CDR3 protein: CASSRDRGGEQFF
CDR3 DNA: TGTGCCAGCTCACGAGACAGGGGAGGTGAGCAGTTCTTC

J gene: TRBJ2-5
V gene: TRBV7-8
D gene: TRBD2
clone size: few
CDR3 protein: CASSFTSGGGLETQYF
CDR3 DNA: TGTGCCAGCAGCTTCACTAGCGGGGGGGGTCTCGAGACCCAGTACTTC

J gene: TRBJ1-3
V gene: TRBV30
D gene: TRBD1
clone size: -
CDR3 protein: CAWAGDSSSGNTIYF
CDR3 DNA: TGTGCCTGGGCAGGGGACAGTAGCTCTGGAAACACCATATATTTT

J gene: TRBJ1-2
V gene: TRBV7-2
D gene: -
clone size: -
CDR3 protein: CASSLGPGDYGYTF
CDR3 DNA: TGTGCCAGCAGCTTAGGCCCAGGGGACTATGGCTACACCTTC

J gene: TRBJ2-3
V gene: TRBV5-1
D gene: -
clone size: -
CDR3 protein: CASRDSAGADTQYF
CDR3 DNA: TGCGCCTCCCGGGATTCGGCAGGCGCAGATACGCAGTATTTT

J gene: TRBJ2-1
V gene: TRBV1
D gene: -
clone size: -
CDR3 protein: CTSVSNRTSGYNEQFF
CDR3 DNA: TGCACCAGCGTAAGTAATCGGACTAGCGGATACAATGAGCAGTTCTTC

J gene: TRBJ1-5
V gene: TRBV15
D gene: TRBD1
clone size: -
CDR3 protein: CATGRTGSNQPQHF
CDR3 DNA: TGTGCCACCGGGAGGACAGGTAGCAATCAGCCCCAGCATTTT

J gene: TRBJ1-5
V gene: TRBV6-1
D gene: -
clone size: -
CDR3 protein: CASSQAWGSNQPQHF
CDR3 DNA: TGTGCCAGCAGTCAAGCGTGGGGCTCCAATCAGCCCCAGCATTTT

J gene: TRBJ2-7
V gene: TRBV29-1
D gene: -
clone size: -
CDR3 protein: CSVVVSGYEQYF
CDR3 DNA: TGCAGCGTTGTTGTTAGCGGATACGAGCAGTACTTC

J gene: TRBJ2-1
V gene: TRBV5-6
D gene: -
clone size: few
CDR3 protein: CASSPGAGADEQFF
CDR3 DNA: TGTGCCAGCAGCCCCGGGGCAGGGGCCGATGAGCAGTTCTTC

J gene: TRBJ1-1
V gene: TRBV29-1
D gene: -
clone size: -
CDR3 protein: CSVDKDPPGMAFF
CDR3 DNA: TGCAGCGTTGACAAAGATCCCCCGGGTATGGCTTTCTTT

J gene: TRBJ2-1
V gene: TRBV4-3
D gene: -
clone size: -
CDR3 protein: CASSPRDSGFYNEQFF
CDR3 DNA: TGCGCCAGCAGCCCCCGCGATAGCGGTTTTTACAATGAGCAGTTCTTC

J gene: TRBJ1-4
V gene: TRBV5-7
D gene: -
clone size: -
CDR3 protein: CASSLQTGLRGEKLFF
CDR3 DNA: TGTGCCAGCAGCCTACAAACAGGGTTGAGGGGTGAAAAACTGTTTTTT

J gene: TRBJ2-4
V gene: TRBV27
D gene: -
clone size: -
CDR3 protein: CASSLIRRQGRGSIQYF
CDR3 DNA: TGTGCCAGCAGTTTAATCCGGCGACAGGGGAGGGGGAGCATTCAGTACTTC

J gene: TRBJ1-2
V gene: TRBV7-2
D gene: -
clone size: -
CDR3 protein: CASSWRADYGYTF
CDR3 DNA: TGTGCCAGCAGCTGGCGGGCAGACTATGGCTACACCTTC

J gene: TRBJ2-1
V gene: TRBV9
D gene: TRBD2
clone size: -
CDR3 protein: CASSVEGLAAYNEQFF
CDR3 DNA: TGTGCCAGCAGCGTAGAGGGACTAGCGGCCTACAATGAGCAGTTCTTC

J gene: TRBJ1-2
V gene: TRBV7-2
D gene: -
clone size: -
CDR3 protein: CASSLSGRSYGYTF
CDR3 DNA: TGTGCCAGCAGCTTATCAGGGAGGAGCTATGGCTACACCTTC

J gene: TRBJ1-5
V gene: TRBV19
D gene: -
clone size: once
CDR3 protein: CASRYAEGVGNQPQHF
CDR3 DNA: TGTGCCAGTAGATATGCCGAGGGGGTTGGCAATCAGCCCCAGCATTTT

J gene: TRBJ1-1
V gene: TRBV12-3/TRBV12-4
D gene: -
clone size: -
CDR3 protein: CASSLQVTEAFF
CDR3 DNA: TGTGCCAGCAGCCTTCAGGTAACTGAAGCTTTCTTT

J gene: TRBJ1-1
V gene: TRBV2
D gene: -
clone size: -
CDR3 protein: CASTEINLNTEAFF
CDR3 DNA: TGTGCCAGCACCGAGATCAACCTGAACACTGAAGCTTTCTTT

J gene: TRBJ1-2
V gene: TRBV4-1
D gene: -
clone size: -
CDR3 protein: CASSQVNRRYGYTF
CDR3 DNA: TGCGCCAGCAGCCAAGTAAACAGGAGATATGGCTACACCTTC

J gene: TRBJ2-3
V gene: TRBV20-1
D gene: -
clone size: -
CDR3 protein: CSASTRGYSTDTQYF
CDR3 DNA: TGCAGTGCTAGTACCCGGGGGTATAGCACAGATACGCAGTATTTT